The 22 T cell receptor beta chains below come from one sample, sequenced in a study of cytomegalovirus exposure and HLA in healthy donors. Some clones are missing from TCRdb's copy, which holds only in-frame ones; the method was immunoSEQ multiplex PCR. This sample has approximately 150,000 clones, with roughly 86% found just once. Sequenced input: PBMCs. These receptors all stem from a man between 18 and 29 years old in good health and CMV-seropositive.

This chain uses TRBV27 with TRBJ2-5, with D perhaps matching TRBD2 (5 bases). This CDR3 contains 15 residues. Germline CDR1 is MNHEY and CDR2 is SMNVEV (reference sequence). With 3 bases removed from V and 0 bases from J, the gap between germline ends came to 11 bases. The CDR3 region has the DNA TGTGCCAGCAGTTTGAGGAGGCCAAACCAAGAGACCCAGTACTTC. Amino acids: CASSLRRPNQETQYF.

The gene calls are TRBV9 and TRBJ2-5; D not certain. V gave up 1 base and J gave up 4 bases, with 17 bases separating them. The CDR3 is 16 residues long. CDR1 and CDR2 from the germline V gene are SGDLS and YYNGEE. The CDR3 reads CASSVYPQPPGETQYF. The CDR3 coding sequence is TGTGCCAGCAGCGTATACCCGCAGCCACCGGGAGAGACCCAGTACTTC.

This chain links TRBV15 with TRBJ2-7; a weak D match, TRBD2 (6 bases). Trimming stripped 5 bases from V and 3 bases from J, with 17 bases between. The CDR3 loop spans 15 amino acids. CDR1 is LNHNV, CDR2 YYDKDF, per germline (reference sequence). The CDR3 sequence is CATSPGGTLFYEQYF. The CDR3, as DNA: TGTGCCACCAGCCCCGGAGGGACCCTGTTCTACGAGCAGTACTTC.

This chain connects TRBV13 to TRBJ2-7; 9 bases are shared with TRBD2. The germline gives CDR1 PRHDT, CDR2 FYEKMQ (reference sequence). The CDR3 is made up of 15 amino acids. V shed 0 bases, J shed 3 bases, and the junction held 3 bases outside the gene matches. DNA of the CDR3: TGTGCCAGCAGCTTAGGGGCGGGAGGGTACTACGAGCAGTACTTC. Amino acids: CASSLGAGGYYEQYF. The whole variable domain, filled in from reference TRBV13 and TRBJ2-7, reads AAGVIQSPRHLIKEKRETATLKCYPIPRHDTVYWYQQGPGQDPQFLISFYEKMQSDKGSIPDRFSAQQFSDYHSELNMSSLELGDSALYFCASSLGAGGYYEQYFGPGTRLTVT.

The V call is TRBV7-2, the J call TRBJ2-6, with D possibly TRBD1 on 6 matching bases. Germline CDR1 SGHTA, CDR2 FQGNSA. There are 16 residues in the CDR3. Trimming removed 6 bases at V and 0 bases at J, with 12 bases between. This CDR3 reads CASRGTGSSGANVLTF. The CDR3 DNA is TGTGCCAGCAGAGGTACAGGGAGCTCTGGGGCCAACGTCCTGACTTTC.

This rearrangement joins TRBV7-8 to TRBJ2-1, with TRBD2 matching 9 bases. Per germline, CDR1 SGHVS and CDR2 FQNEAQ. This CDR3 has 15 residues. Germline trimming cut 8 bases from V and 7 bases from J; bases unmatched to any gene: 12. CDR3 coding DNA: TGTGCCAGCCGAGCTATCAGCGGGGGGCCTAATGAGCAGTTCTTC. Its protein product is CASRAISGGPNEQFF.

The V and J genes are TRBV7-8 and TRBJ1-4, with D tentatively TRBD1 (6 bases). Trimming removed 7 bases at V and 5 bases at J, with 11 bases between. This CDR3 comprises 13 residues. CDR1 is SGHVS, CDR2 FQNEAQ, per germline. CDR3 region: CASNRRGNEKLFF. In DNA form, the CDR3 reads TGTGCCAGCAACCGTAGGGGGAATGAAAAACTGTTTTTT.

This chain's CDR3 is CASGRTENEKLFF. CDR3 DNA: TGTGCCAGCGGCCGGACAGAAAATGAAAAACTGTTTTTT. The chain recombines TRBV13 with TRBJ1-4, with D possibly TRBD1 on 6 matching bases. The CDR3 is made up of 13 amino acids. The V and J ends lost 8 bases and 5 bases respectively, with 12 bases between them. Per the germline V gene, CDR1 is PRHDT and CDR2 is FYEKMQ (reference sequence).

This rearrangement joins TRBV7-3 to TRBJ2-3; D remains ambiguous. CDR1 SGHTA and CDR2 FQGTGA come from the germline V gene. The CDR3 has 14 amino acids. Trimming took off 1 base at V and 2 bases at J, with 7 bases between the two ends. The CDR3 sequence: CASSLSLSTDTQYF. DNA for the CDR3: TGTGCCAGCAGCTTAAGTCTATCCACAGATACGCAGTATTTT.

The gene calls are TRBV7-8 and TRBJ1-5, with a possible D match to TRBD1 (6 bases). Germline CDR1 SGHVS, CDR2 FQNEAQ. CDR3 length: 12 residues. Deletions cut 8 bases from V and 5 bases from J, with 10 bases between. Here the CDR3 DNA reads TGTGCCAGCTCGAGGGGGTATCAGCCCCAGCATTTT. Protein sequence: CASSRGYQPQHF.

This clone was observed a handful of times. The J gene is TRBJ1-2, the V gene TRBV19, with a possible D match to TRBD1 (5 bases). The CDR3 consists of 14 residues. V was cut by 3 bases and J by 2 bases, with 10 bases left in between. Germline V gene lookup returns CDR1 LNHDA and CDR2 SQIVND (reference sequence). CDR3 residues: CASSMTTANYGYTF. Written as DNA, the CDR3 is TGTGCCAGTAGTATGACGACAGCAAACTATGGCTACACCTTC.

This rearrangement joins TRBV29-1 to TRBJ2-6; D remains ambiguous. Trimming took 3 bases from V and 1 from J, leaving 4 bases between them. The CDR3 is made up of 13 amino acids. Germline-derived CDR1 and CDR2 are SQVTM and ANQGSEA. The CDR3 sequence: CSVDISGANVLTF. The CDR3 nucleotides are TGCAGCGTTGATATATCTGGGGCCAACGTCCTGACTTTC.

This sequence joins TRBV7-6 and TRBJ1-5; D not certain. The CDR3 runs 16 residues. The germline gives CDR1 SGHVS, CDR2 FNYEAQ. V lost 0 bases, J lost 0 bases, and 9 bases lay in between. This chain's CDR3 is CASSLARLNSNQPQHF. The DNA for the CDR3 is TGTGCCAGCAGCTTAGCGCGGCTTAATAGCAATCAGCCCCAGCATTTT.

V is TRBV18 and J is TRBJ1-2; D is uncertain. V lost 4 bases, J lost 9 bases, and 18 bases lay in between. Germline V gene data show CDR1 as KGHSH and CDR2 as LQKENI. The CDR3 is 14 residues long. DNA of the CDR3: TGTGCCAGCTCACTAGGAGCCCTTCATAGCAGCTACACCTTC. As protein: CASSLGALHSSYTF.

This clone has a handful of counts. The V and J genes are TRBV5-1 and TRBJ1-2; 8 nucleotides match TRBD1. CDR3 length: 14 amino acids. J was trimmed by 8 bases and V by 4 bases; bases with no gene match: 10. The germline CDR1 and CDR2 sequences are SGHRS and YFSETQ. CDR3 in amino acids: CASSPGQGEGGYTF. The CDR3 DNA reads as TGCGCCAGCAGCCCTGGACAGGGTGAAGGGGGCTACACCTTC. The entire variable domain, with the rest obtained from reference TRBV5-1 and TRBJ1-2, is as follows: KAGVTQTPRYLIKTRGQQVTLSCSPISGHRSVSWYQQTPGQGLQFLFEYFSETQRNKGNFPGRFSGRQFSNSRSEMNVSTLELGDSALYLCASSPGQGEGGYTFGSGTRLTVV.

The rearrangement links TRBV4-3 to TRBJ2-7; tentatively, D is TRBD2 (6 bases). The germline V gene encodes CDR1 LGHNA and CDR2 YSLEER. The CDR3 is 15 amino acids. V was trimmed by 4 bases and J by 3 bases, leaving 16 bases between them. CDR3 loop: CASSLTLGSGYEQYF. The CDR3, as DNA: TGCGCCAGCAGCCTCACTTTGGGTAGCGGCTACGAGCAGTACTTC.

DNA of the CDR3: TGTGCCAGCAGCTTAGTAGACAGGGGGTCCTACGAGCAGTACTTC. Amino acid sequence: CASSLVDRGSYEQYF. This rearrangement joins TRBV7-2 to TRBJ2-7; 9 bases fit TRBD1. The CDR3 is 15 residues long. Unmatched junction bases numbered 2, after V lost 1 base and J lost 1 base. Germline assignment: CDR1 SGHTA and CDR2 FQGNSA.

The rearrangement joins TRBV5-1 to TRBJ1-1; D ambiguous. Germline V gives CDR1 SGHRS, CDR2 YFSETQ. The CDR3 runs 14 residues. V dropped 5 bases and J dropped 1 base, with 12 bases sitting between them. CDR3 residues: CASSFVGTNTEAFF. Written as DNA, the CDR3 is TGCGCCAGCAGTTTTGTGGGCACGAACACTGAAGCTTTCTTT.

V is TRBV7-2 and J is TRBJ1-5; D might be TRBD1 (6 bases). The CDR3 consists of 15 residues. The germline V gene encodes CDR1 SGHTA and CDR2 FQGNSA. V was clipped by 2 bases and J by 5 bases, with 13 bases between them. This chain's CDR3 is CASSLTGTHYQPQHF. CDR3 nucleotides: TGTGCCAGCAGCTTAACCGGGACACATTATCAGCCCCAGCATTTT.

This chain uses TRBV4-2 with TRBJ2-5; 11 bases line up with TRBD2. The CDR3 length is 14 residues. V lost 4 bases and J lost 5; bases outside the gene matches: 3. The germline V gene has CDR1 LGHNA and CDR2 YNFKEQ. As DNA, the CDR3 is TGTGCCAGCAGCCTTAGCGGGGGGGGTGAGACCCAGTACTTC. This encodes CASSLSGGGETQYF.

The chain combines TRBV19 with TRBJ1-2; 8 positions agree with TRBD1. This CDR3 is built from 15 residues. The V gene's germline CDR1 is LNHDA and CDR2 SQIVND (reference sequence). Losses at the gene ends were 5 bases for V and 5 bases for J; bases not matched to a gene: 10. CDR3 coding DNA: TGTGCCAGTAGTCTCGGGACAGGCCGGTGGTATGGCTACACCTTC. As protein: CASSLGTGRWYGYTF. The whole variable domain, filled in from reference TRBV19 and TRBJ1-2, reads DGGITQSPKYLFRKEGQNVTLSCEQNLNHDAMYWYRQDPGQGLRLIYYSQIVNDFQKGDIAEGYSVSREKKESFPLTVTSAQKNPTAFYLCASSLGTGRWYGYTFGSGTRLTVV.

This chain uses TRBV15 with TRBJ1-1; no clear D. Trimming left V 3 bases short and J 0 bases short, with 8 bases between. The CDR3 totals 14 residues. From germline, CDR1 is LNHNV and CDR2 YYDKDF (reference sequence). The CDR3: CATSRRAMNTEAFF. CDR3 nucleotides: TGTGCCACCAGCAGGCGAGCTATGAACACTGAAGCTTTCTTT.